Below are 6 T cell receptor beta chains sequenced from a single sample in a study of CD8+ T cells in alopecia areata. Treatment reported: oral pan-JAK inhibitor, 5-10 mg twice daily. RNA extraction was followed by reverse transcription into cDNA, which acted as the sequencing template. The data were produced by immunoSEQ multiplex PCR, yet TCRdb's version contains in-frame clones alone and is incomplete. The table has approximately 90,000 clones, 60% to 80% seen once. The material sequenced was CD8+ T cells sorted from blood, taken around week 46, from a patient treated with tofacitinib. Receptor source: a human donor with alopecia areata.

The chain recombines TRBV29-1 with TRBJ2-1, with D unclear. The CDR3 covers 10 residues. CDR1 SQVTM and CDR2 ANQGSEA come from the germline V gene. V lost 7 bases to trimming and J lost 6 bases, with 7 bases between them. CDR3 loop: CSGSSNEQFF. The DNA of the CDR3 is TGCAGCGGCTCCAGCAATGAGCAGTTCTTC.

This chain uses TRBV29-1 with TRBJ2-5, with 9 bases that match TRBD2. The length of the CDR3 is 16 residues. V shed 0 bases and J 1 base; nucleotides not matched to a gene: 6. Germline V lookup: CDR1 SQVTM, CDR2 ANQGSEA. CDR3 protein: CSVEDRLAGLQETQYF. In nucleotides, the CDR3 is TGCAGCGTTGAAGATCGGCTAGCGGGGCTCCAAGAGACCCAGTACTTC.

This clone was seen a few times. The V gene is TRBV29-1, the J gene TRBJ1-1; a possible D gene is TRBD1 (5 bases). Looked up from germline, CDR1 is SQVTM and CDR2 is ANQGSEA. The CDR3 contains 15 residues. V dropped 0 bases and J dropped 0 bases, with 11 bases sitting between them. The CDR3 here is CSVEDRGGVNTEAFF. The CDR3 nucleotides read TGCAGCGTTGAAGATCGGGGGGGAGTGAACACTGAAGCTTTCTTT. Supplemented by reference TRBV29-1 and TRBJ1-1, the full variable domain reads SAVISQKPSRDICQRGTSLTIQCQVDSQVTMMFWYRQQPGQSLTLIATANQGSEATYESGFVIDKFPISRPNLTFSTLTVSNMSPEDSSIYLCSVEDRGGVNTEAFFGQGTRLTVV.

This clone came up a few times. The chain employs TRBV7-9 and TRBJ1-2, with D unresolved. V was trimmed by 5 bases and J by 0 bases, leaving 4 bases between them. Germline CDR1 and CDR2: SEHNR and FQNEAQ (reference sequence). The CDR3 has 12 amino acids. The DNA for the CDR3 is TGTGCCAGCAGCCACCCTAACTATGGCTACACCTTC. Amino acid sequence: CASSHPNYGYTF.

The chain has TRBV29-1 and TRBJ2-7; D uncertain. Per germline, CDR1 SQVTM and CDR2 ANQGSEA. Trimming pared 4 bases from V and 0 bases from J, leaving 10 bases between. CDR3 length: 13 amino acids. CDR3 nucleotides: TGCAGCGTTGGCCGACCAGACTCCTACGAGCAGTACTTC. Amino acids: CSVGRPDSYEQYF.

This clone was seen a single time. The chain uses TRBV4-3 and TRBJ2-5, with D maybe TRBD2 (5 bases). V lost 0 bases and J 9 bases, leaving 17 bases between the germline ends. This CDR3 contains 15 residues. Germline CDR1 LGHNA, CDR2 YSLEER. The CDR3 DNA is TGCGCCAGCAGCCAAGATCTTATTCCAACTAGTTCCCAGTACTTC. Translation gives CASSQDLIPTSSQYF.